This is a list of T cell receptor beta chains from one sample in a study of blood T cell repertoires in COVID-19. Clones were read by immunoSEQ multiplex PCR, and TCRdb kept only the in-frame ones, dropping some. The table has more than 45,000 clones, around nine tenths seen once; the top ten hold roughly 6.5%. Sequenced: peripheral blood. The origin of the receptors is a woman in her sixties or seventies with COVID-19, enrolled during active disease. Each CDR3 is given without its conserved first and last residue. Fields, in order: V gene, J gene, CDR3 protein.

TRBV7-9	TRBJ2-5	ASSSRQGETQY
TRBV3-1/TRBV3-2	TRBJ2-5	ASSYQETQY
TRBV27	TRBJ2-5	ASSRGFTQETQY
TRBV7-2	TRBJ1-1	ASSWRSAGNTEAF
TRBV18	TRBJ2-5	ASSLNRGPQETQY
TRBV28	TRBJ1-1	ASSFLKQGRTEAF
TRBV28	TRBJ1-5	ASTLDGVQGRSNQPQH
TRBV30	TRBJ2-7	AWSPMTGGEQY
TRBV19	TRBJ1-1	ASSALRAGGNTEAF
TRBV6-2/TRBV6-3	TRBJ1-1	ASSTRSEAF
TRBV5-1	TRBJ2-2	ASSFTSGRAIQKGTGELF
TRBV27	TRBJ1-2	ASKRTGGFGGYT
TRBV3-1/TRBV3-2	TRBJ2-1	ASSQPLLNEQF
TRBV29-1	TRBJ1-5	SVQGRGSPQH